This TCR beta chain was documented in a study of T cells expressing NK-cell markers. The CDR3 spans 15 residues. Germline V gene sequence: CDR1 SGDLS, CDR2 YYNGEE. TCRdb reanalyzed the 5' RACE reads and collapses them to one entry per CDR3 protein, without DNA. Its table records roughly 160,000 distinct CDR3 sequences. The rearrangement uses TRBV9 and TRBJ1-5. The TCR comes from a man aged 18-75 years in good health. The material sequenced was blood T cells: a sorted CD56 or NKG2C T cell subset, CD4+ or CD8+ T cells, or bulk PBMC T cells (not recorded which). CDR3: CASSVGGGAGQPQHF.